This TCR beta chain was retrieved from a study of CD8 T cells in Susac syndrome. TEMRA cells were FACS-enriched and CD8+ and CD4+ T cells negatively isolated. Germline V gene data show CDR1 as SEHNR and CDR2 as FQNEAQ (reference sequence). CDR3 length: 12 residues. Trimming shortened V by 4 bases and J by 10 bases, and 8 bases separated the two germline ends. A quantity of roughly 0.5 to 1 ug RNA underwent reverse transcription using random hexamers. It was immunoSEQ multiplex PCR that amplified TCR beta CDR3 across 54 Vbeta and 13 Jbeta. TCRdb re-called the immunoSEQ multiplex PCR reads with MiXCR, one entry per CDR3 protein. The repertoire holds 200,000 or so distinct CDR3 sequences, with 90% to 95% as singletons.

Specimen: CD4+ T cells from PBMCs. The TCR sequence derives from a human donor with multiple sclerosis. J is TRBJ1-6 and V is TRBV7-9; D is possibly TRBD1 (5 bases). The CDR3 protein is CASSWRDSPLHF. The DNA of the CDR3 is TGTGCCAGCAGCTGGAGGGACTCACCCCTCCACTTT.